This T cell receptor beta chain stems from a study of cytomegalovirus exposure and HLA in healthy donors. CDR3 length: 16 amino acids. Trimming cost V 0 bases and J 4 bases, with 13 bases left between them. CDR1 ENHRY and CDR2 SYGVKD come from the germline V gene. The primer mix had 60 Vbeta and 13 Jbeta primers. Only in-frame clones appear in the TCRdb table, and some are missing; sequencing was by immunoSEQ multiplex PCR. The data hold about 110,000 clones, with more than 60% observed a single time. This chain links TRBV10-3 with TRBJ1-5; a possible D gene is TRBD1 (6 bases). This clonotype was sampled from a male donor in good health and CMV-seronegative. Sequenced sample: PBMCs. The CDR3 protein is CAISESRTGKNQPQHF. The CDR3 nucleotides are TGTGCCATCAGTGAGTCCCGCACAGGGAAGAATCAGCCCCAGCATTTT.